This paragraph reports one T cell receptor (beta chain). The antigen it binds to is not known. It has no much larger one-base neighbor in the sample; base qualities were not kept. One collaborating source in Seattle enrolled patients during active infection and followed them longitudinally through the course of disease. Collaborating institutions collected whole blood in K2EDTA tubes following their own protocols. For TCRbeta analysis, collaborators shipped samples in one of three forms: frozen whole blood, isolated PBMCs, or DNA extracted from either of those sample types. The germline V and J ends show losses of 1 base and 1 base respectively, and no gene match explains 6 bases of the junction. The CDR3, from cysteine to phenylalanine, totals 18 residues. Here the CDR3 DNA is all that survives: 54 bases in frame from base 1. The germline V gene yields LGHNA for CDR1 and YSLEER for CDR2. The immunoSEQ Assay, a bias-controlled multiplex PCR, was used to amplify TCRbeta CDR3 regions from genomic DNA. The study's processing was this. Nucleated cell counts per sample were estimated from amplification of reference gene primers within the assay. Sequence reads were collapsed and filtered to measure the absolute abundance of every unique TCRbeta CDR3 rearrangement. For each sample, productive Simpson clonality was calculated as the square root of Simpson's diversity index over productive rearrangements. TCRdb re-hosts the immuneACCESS table, in-frame sequences only. Its copies lack some clones; in the studies checked, an unresolved V gene accounts for under half of them, and the cause for the rest is not known. V, J and clone size reflect that table, while D and trimming were determined from the DNA. The sample records under 250,000 clones, 65% to 90% of which are singletons. The ten largest make up 11% of the sample.

This sample is part of a study of blood T cell repertoires in COVID-19 (TCRdb year 2020). Broadly, across the study: Samples covering the acute and convalescent phases of COVID-19 were provided by collaborators in the United States, Italy and Spain. The dataset comprised deeply sampled blood TCRbeta repertoires from subjects exposed to, actively infected with, or recovered from COVID-19. Where available, HLA class I and class II types were obtained from metadata supplied by the sample provider rather than from assay-based typing. Nearly every sample came with metadata listing a de-identified subject ID, COVID-19 status, age in years and sex. The repertoires were released in a freely available public database meant as a resource for research on the immune response to SARS-CoV-2. The samples were drawn from two sources: the first 160 participants of the ongoing ImmuneRACE study, and some 1,300 subjects contributed by 6 global collaborators. The prospective study material was composed of cDNA or gDNA derived from T cells, B-cell-depleted T cells, or PBMCs. The research as a whole found: The quantity of clinical and demographic metadata differed by source and by participant and was supplied without curation.

This TCR came from a man in his forties or fifties with COVID-19, enrolled during active disease. The source material was peripheral blood. The sequence links TRBV4-3 to TRBJ2-5; TRBD2 matches 13 bases in the middle. The bases are TGCGCCAGCAGCCAAGGGACTAGCGGGGGAGCAACCCAAGAGACCCAGTACTTC. Its amino acids are CASSQGTSGGATQETQYF.